The present T cell receptor (beta chain) was sequenced within a study of shared clonotypes between healthy human individuals. Study-level points and caveats: What limited the represented genetic and exposure-history diversity was the small number of donors.

Details on this clone: Its antigen is not known.

Germline V lookup: CDR1 MNHNY, CDR2 SVGAGI (reference sequence). The CDR3 runs to 12 residues. Produced via immunoSEQ multiplex PCR; TCRdb's table is partial and in-frame only. The data hold 400,000 to 500,000 clones, with over 65% observed a single time. The V call is TRBV6-6, the J call TRBJ2-5, with a possible D match to TRBD1 (6 bases). The end of the DNA fits TRBJ2-7 better, so the J call may be wrong. The clonotype was recovered from a woman aged 40 to 50 in good health. Some clones in this sample may be carry-over from other donors' samples. The sequenced sample was PBMCs. As DNA, the CDR3 is TGTGCCAGCAGTCCAGGGGACTACGAGCAGTACTTC. This codes for CASSPGDYEQYF.